The 11 T cell receptor beta chains below were found in one sample sequenced in a study of PD-1 blockade in classical Hodgkin lymphoma. The time point was: cycle 4 day 1 (C4D1), after 6 weeks of nivolumab. Every patient relapsed after autologous stem cell transplantation, and brentuximab vedotin exposure varied. Profiled with immunoSEQ multiplex PCR; TCRdb holds only in-frame clones, not every one. The sample lists 110,000 or so clones; approximately 90% were seen once. Here the sequenced sample was peripheral blood mononuclear cells (PBMCs), taken before the fourth cycle of nivolumab. The receptors shown here come from a human donor with classical Hodgkin lymphoma.

The chain is built from TRBV19 and TRBJ1-5; tentatively, D is TRBD1 (5 bases). Per the germline V gene, CDR1 is LNHDA and CDR2 is SQIVND (reference sequence). The CDR3 runs to 14 residues. V shed 5 bases and J shed 3 bases, with 11 bases lying between them. The CDR3, as DNA: TGTGCCAGTAGTCCGCGACAGCCCAATCAGCCCCAGCATTTT. The encoded protein is CASSPRQPNQPQHF.

The chain joins TRBV4-2 to TRBJ1-4; the match to TRBD1 covers 8 bases. This CDR3 region has 15 residues. Germline V lookup: CDR1 LGHNA, CDR2 YNFKEQ. V dropped 3 bases and J dropped 8; count of bases not matched to a gene: 8. The CDR3 reads CASSHRTGSGEKLFF. The CDR3 bases are TGTGCCAGCAGCCACCGGACAGGGTCTGGGGAAAAACTGTTTTTT.

The V gene is TRBV2, the J gene TRBJ2-2, with 7 bases aligning to TRBD1. CDR3 length: 18 residues. Germline loops: CDR1 SNHLY, CDR2 FYNNEI. V lost 3 bases and J lost 2; bases outside the gene matches: 12. The CDR3 nucleotides are TGTGCCAGCAGTGACTCCAAAACCAGGGGGTACAACACCGGGGAGCTGTTTTTT. Translating it yields CASSDSKTRGYNTGELFF.

V and J are TRBV30 and TRBJ1-1, with D perhaps matching TRBD1 (6 bases). The CDR3 sequence is 13 residues long. Deletions cut 3 bases from V and 10 bases from J, with 18 bases between. Germline CDR1 GTSNPN, CDR2 SVGIG (reference sequence). The CDR3 nucleotides read TGTGCCTGGAGGGCTACAGGGTATCAAGGAGCTTTCTTT. Protein product: CAWRATGYQGAFF.

This clone was observed a few times. The chain carries TRBV5-8 and TRBJ1-2; the match to TRBD1 covers 8 bases. Germline trimming cut 1 base from V and 7 bases from J; bases unmatched to any gene: 6. CDR1 is SGHTS and CDR2 is YDEGEE in the germline V gene. The CDR3 sequence is 14 residues long. The CDR3 is CASSLPTGEGGYTF. CDR3 DNA sequence: TGTGCCAGCAGCTTGCCGACAGGGGAGGGTGGCTACACCTTC.

The chain has TRBV7-2 and TRBJ2-3; D is possibly TRBD1 (5 bases). The germline V gene has CDR1 SGHTA and CDR2 FQGNSA. The CDR3 covers 12 residues. The ends were cut back, 6 bases at V and 7 bases at J, with 11 bases in the middle. CDR3 sequence (DNA): TGTGCCAGCAGTCTTAGGGGTAATACGCAGTATTTT. Its translation is CASSLRGNTQYF.

This clone was recorded a few times. The rearrangement links TRBV6-1 to TRBJ2-7; tentative D call: TRBD2 (6 bases). Germline assignment: CDR1 MNHNS and CDR2 SASEGT. CDR3 length: 15 amino acids. Trimming took off 0 bases at V and 3 bases at J, with 12 bases between the two ends. CDR3 sequence reads: CASSEAAGQLYEQYF. Written as DNA, the CDR3 is TGTGCCAGCAGTGAAGCTGCGGGGCAGCTCTACGAGCAGTACTTC.

The chain is built from TRBV19 and TRBJ2-7, with 7 positions matching TRBD1. J was trimmed by 2 bases and V by 4 bases; bases with no gene match: 8. The CDR3 runs 15 residues. Germline values: CDR1 LNHDA, CDR2 SQIVND (reference sequence). DNA of the CDR3: TGTGCCAGTAGTAAGGGCTGGGACAGCACCTACGAGCAGTACTTC. Translated, it gives CASSKGWDSTYEQYF.

DNA for the CDR3: TGCGCCAGCAGCCTTTCGCCGGGACAGGGGGCTCTCACTGAAGCTTTCTTT. Translating gives CASSLSPGQGALTEAFF. The rearrangement joins TRBV5-1 to TRBJ1-1, with TRBD1 identical over 12 bases. V trimming: 4 bases; J trimming: 4 bases; junction bases outside the gene matches: 11. CDR1 and CDR2 from the germline V gene are SGHRS and YFSETQ. The CDR3 covers 17 residues.

This chain connects TRBV11-2 to TRBJ1-2; unclear D gene. V was clipped by 0 bases and J by 1 base, with 18 bases between them. Germline lookup yields CDR1 SGHAT and CDR2 FQNNGV. CDR3 length: 18 residues. The CDR3 DNA is TGTGCCAGCAGCTTAGATATGAGTCAGACCGTAATTAACTATGGCTACACCTTC. Residues: CASSLDMSQTVINYGYTF.

The rearrangement joins TRBV28 to TRBJ2-3; D not certain. Germline CDR1 MDHEN, CDR2 SYDVKM. The V gene lost 6 bases and the J gene lost 4 bases, with 14 bases spanning the gap. The CDR3 is made up of 14 amino acids. The CDR3 DNA follows: TGTGCCAGCAGGGTCCGCTTTGGGGCAGATACGCAGTATTTT. This encodes CASRVRFGADTQYF.